The present T cell receptor beta chain was sequenced within a study of regulatory T cells in long-lasting Graves disease. The germline V and J ends were trimmed by 6 bases and 0 bases, with 6 bases remaining between them. CDR3 length equals 13 residues. From germline, CDR1 is SNHLY and CDR2 FYNNEI. Through Arm-PCR of CDR3 regions and iRepertoire HTBI primers, TCR beta libraries were built. TCRdb re-derived calls from the multiplex PCR reads in MiXCR, one entry per CDR3 protein. The profile covers about 430,000 distinct CDR3 sequences, with roughly 21% appearing a single time and around 15% taken by the ten largest. As regards this clonotype: A much larger clone is a single base away; this may be a read error.

Time point meaning: persistent/refractory GD, antithyroid drugs over 5 years with positive TRAb. The TCR library was made from RNA that had been extracted from PBMCs in TRIzol. The clonotype was recovered from a female donor with Graves disease. The chain recombines TRBV2 with TRBJ1-5; D is undetermined. The sample here was peripheral blood mononuclear cells (PBMCs), taken when the disease was refractory, from a patient treated with antithyroid drugs. CDR3 coding DNA: TGTGCCAGCAGGGTCAATAGCAATCAGCCCCAGCATTTT. This encodes CASRVNSNQPQHF.